These 16 T cell receptor beta chains share one sample of origin, sequenced in a study of HIV-infected children after antiretroviral therapy interruption. A 3' RACE protocol on RNA, with unique molecular identifiers, produced the TCR library. Via MiXCR, TCRdb re-called the 3' RACE reads, giving one row per CDR3 protein. The sample includes around 50,000 distinct CDR3 sequences, roughly 4.5% of them seen just once. As for treatment: PENTA 11 planned treatment interruption arm or continuous ART arm. The sequencing used CD45RA+ CD4+ T cells from PBMCs, pooled from several time points, collected from a donor given antiretroviral therapy, either interrupted or continuous. As for subset: naive CD4+ CD45RA+ CD45RO- T cells. The source of these receptors is a pool of human donors with HIV.

This clonotype was seen repeatedly, ten times or more. CDR3 nucleotides: TGTGCCAGCAGTTCCACCGGGACAAAGAATTCCTACGAGCAGTACTTC. Protein product: CASSSTGTKNSYEQYF. The chain links TRBV6-6 to TRBJ2-7; D is possibly TRBD1 (6 bases). CDR1 MNHNY and CDR2 SVGAGI come from the germline V gene (reference sequence). CDR3 length: 16 amino acids. The germline V and J ends were trimmed by 4 bases and 1 base, with 17 bases remaining between them.

This clonotype was counted many times. This chain links TRBV29-1 with TRBJ2-3; 7 bases are a match to TRBD2. V shed 2 bases and J 4 bases; nucleotides not matched to a gene: 0. The CDR3 extends over 12 amino acids. CDR1 and CDR2 from the germline V gene are SQVTM and ANQGSEA. This chain's CDR3 is CSVERGADTQYF. For the CDR3, the DNA is TGCAGCGTTGAACGGGGGGCAGATACGCAGTATTTT.

In its sample, this clonotype was seen many times. The chain employs TRBV14 and TRBJ2-7, with a tentative D call TRBD2 (5 bases). CDR1 and CDR2 (germline): SGHDN, FVKESK. V gave up 1 base and J gave up 5 bases, with 15 bases separating them. CDR3 length equals 15 residues. CDR3 amino acids: CASSQVLARRNEQYF. Written as DNA, the CDR3 is TGTGCCAGCAGCCAAGTATTGGCACGGAGGAACGAGCAGTACTTC.

This clonotype was observed at least ten times. The J gene is TRBJ2-1, the V gene TRBV6-1; 12 nucleotides agree with TRBD1. The germline V gene encodes CDR1 MNHNS and CDR2 SASEGT. Germline trimming cut 6 bases from V and 15 bases from J; bases unmatched to any gene: 9. CDR3 size: 13 residues. CDR3 bases: TGTGCCAGCAGCCCTAACAAGGGACAGGGGGCGTTCTTC. Encoded protein: CASSPNKGQGAFF.

This clonotype was recorded many times. The gene calls are TRBV12-3 or TRBV12-4 and TRBJ1-3, with TRBD1 matching over 7 bases. The CDR3 has 17 residues. V trimming: 6 bases; J trimming: 0 bases; junction bases outside the gene matches: 11. CDR3: CASSLGGTVISGNTIYF. The CDR3 DNA follows: TGTGCCAGCAGCCTAGGGGGGACAGTAATCTCTGGAAACACCATATATTTT.

This clonotype has at least ten counts. V is TRBV20-1 and J is TRBJ1-3; D remains ambiguous. This CDR3 contains 15 residues. The germline CDR1 and CDR2 sequences are DFQATT and SNEGSKA (reference sequence). The V end was cut by 0 bases, the J end by 8 bases, with 17 bases between. Written as DNA, the CDR3 is TGCAGTGCTAGAGATTTTGAGTTAACCGGGGACACCATATATTTT. Translating it yields CSARDFELTGDTIYF.

This clonotype appeared many times. The rearrangement joins TRBV3-1 to TRBJ2-5; 14 nucleotides match TRBD2. From germline, CDR1 is LGHDT and CDR2 YNNKEL (reference sequence). This CDR3 region has 16 residues. Trimming at V came to 5 bases and at J to 8 bases, leaving 10 bases not matched to a gene. CDR3 DNA sequence: TGTGCCAGCAGCGAATTCGGGACTAGCGGGGGTGGAACCCAGTACTTC. The encoded protein is CASSEFGTSGGGTQYF.

This clonotype occurred many times. The chain recombines TRBV9 with TRBJ1-4; no reliable D call. The CDR3 is 15 amino acids. The germline V gene has CDR1 SGDLS and CDR2 YYNGEE. The germline V and J ends were trimmed by 3 bases and 1 base, with 10 bases remaining between them. The CDR3: CASSANAVTNEKLFF. In nucleotides, the CDR3 is TGTGCCAGCAGCGCGAACGCCGTAACTAATGAAAAACTGTTTTTT.

This clonotype was counted many times. This sequence joins TRBV29-1 and TRBJ1-1, with 10 nucleotides matching TRBD1. With V trimmed by 5 bases and J by 5 bases, 5 bases remained unmatched. The CDR3 sequence is 13 residues long. Germline V lookup: CDR1 SQVTM, CDR2 ANQGSEA. The CDR3 DNA follows: TGCAGCGTTTCGGGACAGGGGTTAACTGAAGCTTTCTTT. Its translation is CSVSGQGLTEAFF. Full variable domain (remainder filled in from reference TRBV29-1 and TRBJ1-1): SAVISQKPSRDICQRGTSLTIQCQVDSQVTMMFWYRQQPGQSLTLIATANQGSEATYESGFVIDKFPISRPNLTFSTLTVSNMSPEDSSIYLCSVSGQGLTEAFFGQGTRLTVV.

This clonotype was seen more than once but under ten times. The chain has TRBV7-4 and TRBJ2-1; no firm D call. CDR3 size: 15 residues. From germline, CDR1 is SGHVT and CDR2 SQSDAQ. The ends were cut back, 0 bases at V and 3 bases at J, with 9 bases in the middle. CDR3: CASSLASGIYNEQFF. In nucleotides, the CDR3 is TGTGCCAGCAGCTTAGCTTCAGGCATCTACAATGAGCAGTTCTTC.

This clonotype has a handful of counts. The chain links TRBV14 to TRBJ2-2; D may be TRBD2 (5 bases). V dropped 1 base and J dropped 3 bases, with 12 bases sitting between them. The CDR3 has 16 residues. Per germline, CDR1 SGHDN and CDR2 FVKESK. The DNA of the CDR3 is TGTGCCAGCAGCCAAGTCAGTACTAGTCACACCGGGGAGCTGTTTTTT. It codes for CASSQVSTSHTGELFF. The full variable domain, in which reference TRBV14 and TRBJ2-2 provide the parts outside the CDR3, is EAGVTQFPSHSVIEKGQTVTLRCDPISGHDNLYWYRRVMGKEIKFLLHFVKESKQDESGMPNNRFLAERTGGTYSTLKVQPAELEDSGVYFCASSQVSTSHTGELFFGEGSRLTVL.

This clonotype was detected many times. The CDR3 reads CASSLGIRNEQFF. The CDR3 coding sequence is TGTGCCAGCAGTTTAGGGATACGCAATGAGCAGTTCTTC. This chain connects TRBV12-3 or TRBV12-4 to TRBJ2-1; D unclear. The CDR3 spans 13 residues. Trimming left V 1 base short and J 6 bases short, with 7 bases between.

This chain joins TRBV18 and TRBJ2-7; no definite D call. Germline CDR1 is KGHSH and CDR2 is LQKENI. This CDR3 spans 15 amino acids. The V gene lost 5 bases and the J gene lost 4 bases, with 18 bases spanning the gap. The chain's CDR3 is CASSATTDSGYEQYF. Here the CDR3 DNA reads TGTGCCAGCTCAGCGACGACCGACTCAGGTTACGAGCAGTACTTC.

This clonotype was picked up many times. This chain joins TRBV6-6 and TRBJ2-2, with D hard to call. The CDR3 length is 11 residues. Trimming took 3 bases from V and 6 from J, leaving 2 bases between them. Germline loops: CDR1 MNHNY, CDR2 SVGAGI (reference sequence). DNA of the CDR3: TGTGCCAGCAGTTATGCCGGGGAGCTGTTTTTT. Encoded protein: CASSYAGELFF.

This clonotype was detected many times. This sequence joins TRBV5-6 and TRBJ2-1; D not resolved. This CDR3 spans 13 amino acids. V dropped 0 bases and J dropped 5 bases, with 6 bases sitting between them. Per germline, CDR1 SGHDT and CDR2 YYEEEE. Here the CDR3 reads CASSLATNNEQFF. The CDR3, as DNA: TGTGCCAGCAGCTTGGCGACCAACAATGAGCAGTTCTTC. The complete variable domain, with remaining parts taken from reference TRBV5-6 and TRBJ2-1, reads DAGVTQSPTHLIKTRGQQVTLRCSPKSGHDTVSWYQQALGQGPQFIFQYYEEEERQRGNFPDRFSGHQFPNYSSELNVNALLLGDSALYLCASSLATNNEQFFGPGTRLTVL.

In its sample, this clonotype was seen many times. CDR3: CSVGTGGVVEAFF. DNA for the CDR3: TGCAGCGTGGGGACAGGGGGCGTCGTTGAAGCTTTCTTT. This sequence joins TRBV29-1 and TRBJ1-1; 12 bases map to TRBD1. The V gene end was trimmed by 6 bases and the J gene end by 7 bases; junction bases not matched to a gene: 6. The germline CDR1 and CDR2 sequences are SQVTM and ANQGSEA. The CDR3 length is 13 residues.